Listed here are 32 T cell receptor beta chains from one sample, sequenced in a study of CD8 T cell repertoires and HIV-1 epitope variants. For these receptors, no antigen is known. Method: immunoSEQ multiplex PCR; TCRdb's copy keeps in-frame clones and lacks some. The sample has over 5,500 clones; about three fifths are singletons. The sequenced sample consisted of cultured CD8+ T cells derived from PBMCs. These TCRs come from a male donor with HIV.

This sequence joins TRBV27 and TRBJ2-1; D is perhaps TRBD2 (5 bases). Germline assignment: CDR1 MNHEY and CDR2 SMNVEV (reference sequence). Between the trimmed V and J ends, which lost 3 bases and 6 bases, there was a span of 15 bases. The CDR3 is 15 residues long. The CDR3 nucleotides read TGTGCCAGCAGTTTTTTGCGAGGGAGCCTCAATGAGCAGTTCTTC. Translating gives CASSFLRGSLNEQFF.

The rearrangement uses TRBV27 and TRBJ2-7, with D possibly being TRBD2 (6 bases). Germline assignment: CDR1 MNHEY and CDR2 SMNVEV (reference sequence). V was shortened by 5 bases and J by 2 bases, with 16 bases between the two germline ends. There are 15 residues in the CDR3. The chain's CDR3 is CASSPLSGATYEQYF. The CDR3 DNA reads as TGTGCCAGCAGTCCCCTGTCGGGAGCTACCTACGAGCAGTACTTC.

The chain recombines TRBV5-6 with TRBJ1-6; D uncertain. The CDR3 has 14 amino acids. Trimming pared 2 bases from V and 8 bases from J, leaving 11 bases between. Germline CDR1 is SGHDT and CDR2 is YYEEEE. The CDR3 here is CASSLWEEDSPLHF. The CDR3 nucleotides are TGTGCCAGCAGCTTATGGGAGGAGGATTCACCCCTCCACTTT.

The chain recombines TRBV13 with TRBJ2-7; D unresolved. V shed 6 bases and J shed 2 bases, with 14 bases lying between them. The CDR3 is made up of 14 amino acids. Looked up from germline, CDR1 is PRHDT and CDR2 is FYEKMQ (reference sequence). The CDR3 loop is CASSSDVSAYEQYF. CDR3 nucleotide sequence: TGTGCCAGCAGTTCAGATGTCTCGGCCTACGAGCAGTACTTC. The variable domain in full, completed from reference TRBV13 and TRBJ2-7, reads AAGVIQSPRHLIKEKRETATLKCYPIPRHDTVYWYQQGPGQDPQFLISFYEKMQSDKGSIPDRFSAQQFSDYHSELNMSSLELGDSALYFCASSSDVSAYEQYFGPGTRLTVT.

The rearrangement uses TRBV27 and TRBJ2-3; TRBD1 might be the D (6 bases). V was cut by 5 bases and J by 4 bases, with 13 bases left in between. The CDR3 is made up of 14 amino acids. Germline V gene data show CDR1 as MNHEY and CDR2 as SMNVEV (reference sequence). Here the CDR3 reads CASSLQGPPDTQYF. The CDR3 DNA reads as TGTGCCAGCAGTCTTCAGGGGCCCCCAGATACGCAGTATTTT.

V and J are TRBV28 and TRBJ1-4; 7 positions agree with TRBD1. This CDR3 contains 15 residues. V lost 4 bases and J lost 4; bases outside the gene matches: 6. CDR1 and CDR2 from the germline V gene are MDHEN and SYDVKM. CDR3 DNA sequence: TGTGCCAGCAGTTCGGAGGGACAGAATAATGAAAAACTGTTTTTT. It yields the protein CASSSEGQNNEKLFF. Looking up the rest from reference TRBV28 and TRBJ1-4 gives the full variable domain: DVKVTQSSRYLVKRTGEKVFLECVQDMDHENMFWYRQDPGLGLRLIYFSYDVKMKEKGDIPEGYSVSREKKERFSLILESASTNQTSMYLCASSSEGQNNEKLFFGSGTQLSVL.

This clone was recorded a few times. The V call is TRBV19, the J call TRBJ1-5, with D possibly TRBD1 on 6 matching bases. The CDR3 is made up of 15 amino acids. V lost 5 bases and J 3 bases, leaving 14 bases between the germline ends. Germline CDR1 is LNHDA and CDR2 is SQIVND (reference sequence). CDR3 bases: TGTGCCAGTAGTCCCGGAGGGGGGCCCAATCAGCCCCAGCATTTT. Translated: CASSPGGGPNQPQHF. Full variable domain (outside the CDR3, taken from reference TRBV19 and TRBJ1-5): DGGITQSPKYLFRKEGQNVTLSCEQNLNHDAMYWYRQDPGQGLRLIYYSQIVNDFQKGDIAEGYSVSREKKESFPLTVTSAQKNPTAFYLCASSPGGGPNQPQHFGDGTRLSIL.

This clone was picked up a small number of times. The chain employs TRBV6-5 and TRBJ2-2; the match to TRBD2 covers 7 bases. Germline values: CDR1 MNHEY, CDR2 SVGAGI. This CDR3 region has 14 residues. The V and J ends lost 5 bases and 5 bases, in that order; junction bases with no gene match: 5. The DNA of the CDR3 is TGTGCCAGCAGTGCCCAGGGAGGGACCGGGGAGCTGTTTTTT. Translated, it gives CASSAQGGTGELFF.

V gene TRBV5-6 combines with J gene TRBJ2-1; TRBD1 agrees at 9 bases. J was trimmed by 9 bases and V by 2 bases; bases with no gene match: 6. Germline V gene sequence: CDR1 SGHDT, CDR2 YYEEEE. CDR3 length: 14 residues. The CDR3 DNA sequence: TGTGCCAGCAGCTTCGGGACAGGGTCTCCTGAGCAGTTCTTC. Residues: CASSFGTGSPEQFF.

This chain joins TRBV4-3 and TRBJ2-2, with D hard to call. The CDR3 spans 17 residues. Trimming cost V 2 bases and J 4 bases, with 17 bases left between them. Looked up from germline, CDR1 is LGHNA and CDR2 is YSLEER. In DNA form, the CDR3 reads TGCGCCAGCAGCCAATCTCGTCTCACGCAGACCACCGGGGAGCTGTTTTTT. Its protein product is CASSQSRLTQTTGELFF.

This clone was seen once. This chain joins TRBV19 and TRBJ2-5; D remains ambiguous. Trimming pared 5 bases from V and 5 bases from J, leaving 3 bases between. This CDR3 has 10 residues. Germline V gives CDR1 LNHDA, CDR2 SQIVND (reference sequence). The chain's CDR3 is CASSGETQYF. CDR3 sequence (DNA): TGTGCCAGTAGTGGTGAGACCCAGTACTTC.

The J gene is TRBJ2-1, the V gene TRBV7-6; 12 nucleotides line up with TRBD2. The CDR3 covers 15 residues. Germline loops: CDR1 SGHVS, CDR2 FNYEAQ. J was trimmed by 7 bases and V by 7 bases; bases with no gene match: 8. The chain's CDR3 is CASTETSGSRNEQFF. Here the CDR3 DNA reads TGTGCCAGCACCGAGACTAGCGGGAGTCGGAATGAGCAGTTCTTC.

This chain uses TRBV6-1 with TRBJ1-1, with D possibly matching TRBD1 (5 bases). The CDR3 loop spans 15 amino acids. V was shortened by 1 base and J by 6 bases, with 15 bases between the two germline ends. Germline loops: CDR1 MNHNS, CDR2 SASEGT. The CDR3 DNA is TGTGCCAGCAGTGAAGTTGGAGGGGATATCGCTGAAGCTTTCTTT. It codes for CASSEVGGDIAEAFF.

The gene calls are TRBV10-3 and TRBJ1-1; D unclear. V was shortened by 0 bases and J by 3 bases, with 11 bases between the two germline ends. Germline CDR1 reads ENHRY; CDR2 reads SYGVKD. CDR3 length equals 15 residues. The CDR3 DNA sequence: TGTGCCATCAGTGAGTCCCCAGAATCGTACACTGAAGCTTTCTTT. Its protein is CAISESPESYTEAFF.

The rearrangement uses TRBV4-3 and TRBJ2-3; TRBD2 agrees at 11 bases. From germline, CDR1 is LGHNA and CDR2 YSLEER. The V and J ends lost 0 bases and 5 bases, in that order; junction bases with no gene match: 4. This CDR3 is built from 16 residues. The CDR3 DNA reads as TGCGCCAGCAGCCAAGACCCCGGACTAGCGGGAGATACGCAGTATTTT. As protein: CASSQDPGLAGDTQYF.

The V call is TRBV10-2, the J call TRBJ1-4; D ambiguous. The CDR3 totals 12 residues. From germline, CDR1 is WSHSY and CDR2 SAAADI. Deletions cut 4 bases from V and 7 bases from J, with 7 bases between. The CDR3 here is CASSGGFEKLFF. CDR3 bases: TGCGCCAGCAGTGGAGGGTTTGAAAAACTGTTTTTT.

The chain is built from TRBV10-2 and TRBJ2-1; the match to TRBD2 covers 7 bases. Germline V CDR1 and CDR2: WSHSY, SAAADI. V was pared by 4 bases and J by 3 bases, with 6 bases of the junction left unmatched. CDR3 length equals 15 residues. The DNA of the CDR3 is TGCGCCAGCAGTGTCCCTAGCGGCCTCTACAATGAGCAGTTCTTC. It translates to CASSVPSGLYNEQFF.

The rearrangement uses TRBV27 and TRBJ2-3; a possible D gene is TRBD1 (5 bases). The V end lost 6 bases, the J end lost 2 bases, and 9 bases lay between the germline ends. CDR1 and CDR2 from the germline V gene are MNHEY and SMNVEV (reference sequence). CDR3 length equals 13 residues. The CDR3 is CASRVDNTDTQYF. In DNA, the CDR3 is TGTGCCAGCAGGGTGGACAACACAGATACGCAGTATTTT.

CDR3 in amino acids: CASSPLAGGGYEQYF. CDR3 bases: TGTGCCAGCAGTCCTCTAGCGGGAGGGGGTTACGAGCAGTACTTC. The chain couples TRBV27 to TRBJ2-7; 12 nucleotides align to TRBD2. The germline gives CDR1 MNHEY, CDR2 SMNVEV (reference sequence). CDR3 length equals 15 residues. Trimming took 5 bases from V and 4 from J; bases not matched to a gene: 6.

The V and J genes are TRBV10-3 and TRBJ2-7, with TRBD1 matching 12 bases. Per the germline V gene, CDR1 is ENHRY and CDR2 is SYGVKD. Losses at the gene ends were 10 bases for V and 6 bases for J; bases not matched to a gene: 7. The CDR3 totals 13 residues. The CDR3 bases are TGTGCCACCTCCGGGACAGGGGGCGCCGAGCAGTACTTC. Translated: CATSGTGGAEQYF.

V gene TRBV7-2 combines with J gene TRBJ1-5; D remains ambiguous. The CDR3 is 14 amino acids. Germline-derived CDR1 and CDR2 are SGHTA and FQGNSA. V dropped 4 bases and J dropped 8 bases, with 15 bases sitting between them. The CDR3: CASSSPPDGEPQHF. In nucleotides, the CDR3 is TGTGCCAGCAGCTCGCCACCCGATGGGGAGCCCCAGCATTTT.

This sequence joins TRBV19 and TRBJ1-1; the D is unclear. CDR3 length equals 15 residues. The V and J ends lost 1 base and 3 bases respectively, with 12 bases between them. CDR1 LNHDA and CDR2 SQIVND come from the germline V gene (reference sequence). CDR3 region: CASSIGLRGYTEAFF. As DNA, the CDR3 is TGTGCCAGTAGTATAGGTCTACGGGGATACACTGAAGCTTTCTTT.

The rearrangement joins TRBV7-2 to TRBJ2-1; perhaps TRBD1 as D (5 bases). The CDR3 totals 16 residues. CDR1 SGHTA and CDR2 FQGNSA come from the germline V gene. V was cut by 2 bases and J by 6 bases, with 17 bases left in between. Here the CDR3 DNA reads TGTGCCAGCAGCTTATCGGTAGGCAGGGCGGTCAATGAGCAGTTCTTC. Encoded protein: CASSLSVGRAVNEQFF.

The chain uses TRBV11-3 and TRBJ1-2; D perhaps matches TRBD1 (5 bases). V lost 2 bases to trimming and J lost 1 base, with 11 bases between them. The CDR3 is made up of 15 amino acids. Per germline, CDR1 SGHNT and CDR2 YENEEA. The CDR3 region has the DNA TGTGCCAGCAGCTTAAGGGGCAGGGATAACTATGGCTACACCTTC. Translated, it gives CASSLRGRDNYGYTF.

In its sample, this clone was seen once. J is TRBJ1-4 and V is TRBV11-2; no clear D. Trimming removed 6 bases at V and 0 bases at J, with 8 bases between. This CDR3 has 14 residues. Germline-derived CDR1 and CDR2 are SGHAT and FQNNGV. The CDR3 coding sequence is TGTGCCAGCAGTACTCTAACAACTAATGAAAAACTGTTTTTT. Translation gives CASSTLTTNEKLFF.

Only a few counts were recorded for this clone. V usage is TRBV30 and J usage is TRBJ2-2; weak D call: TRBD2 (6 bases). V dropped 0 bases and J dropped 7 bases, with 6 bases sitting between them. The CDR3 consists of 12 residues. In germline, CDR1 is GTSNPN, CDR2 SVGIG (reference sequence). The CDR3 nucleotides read TGTGCCTGGAGTGTCGGGGGCGGGGAGCTGTTTTTT. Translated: CAWSVGGGELFF.

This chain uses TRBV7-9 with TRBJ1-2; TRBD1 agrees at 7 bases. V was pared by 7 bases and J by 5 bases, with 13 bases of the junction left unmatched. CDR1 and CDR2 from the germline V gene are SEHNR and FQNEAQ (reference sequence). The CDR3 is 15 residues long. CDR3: CASTAVGGGQYGYTF. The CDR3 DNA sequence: TGTGCCAGCACCGCGGTGGGAGGGGGCCAATATGGCTACACCTTC.

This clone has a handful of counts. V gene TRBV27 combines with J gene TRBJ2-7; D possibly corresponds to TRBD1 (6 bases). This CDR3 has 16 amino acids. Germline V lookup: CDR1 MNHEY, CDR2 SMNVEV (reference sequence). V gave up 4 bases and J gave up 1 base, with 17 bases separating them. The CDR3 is CASSSIGQTLSYEQYF. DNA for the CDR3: TGTGCCAGCAGTTCCATTGGACAGACCCTTTCCTACGAGCAGTACTTC.

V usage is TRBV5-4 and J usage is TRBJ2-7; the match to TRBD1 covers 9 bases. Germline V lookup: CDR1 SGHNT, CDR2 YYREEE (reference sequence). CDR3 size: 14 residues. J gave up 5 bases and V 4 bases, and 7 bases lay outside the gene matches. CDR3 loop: CASSRTGEINEQYF. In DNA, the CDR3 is TGTGCCAGCAGCCGGACAGGGGAAATTAACGAGCAGTACTTC.

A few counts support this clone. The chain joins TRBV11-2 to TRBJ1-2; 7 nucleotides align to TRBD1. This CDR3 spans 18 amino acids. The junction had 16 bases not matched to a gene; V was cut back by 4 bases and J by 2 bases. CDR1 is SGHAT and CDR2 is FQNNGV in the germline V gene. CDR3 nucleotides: TGTGCCAGCAGCTCTACTTTTGGGACAGCCTTTCTAAACTATGGCTACACCTTC. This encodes CASSSTFGTAFLNYGYTF.

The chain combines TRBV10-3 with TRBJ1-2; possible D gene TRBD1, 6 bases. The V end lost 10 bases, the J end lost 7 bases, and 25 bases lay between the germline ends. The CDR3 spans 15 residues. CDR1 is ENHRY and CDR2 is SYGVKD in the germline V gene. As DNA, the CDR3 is TGTGCCACCTACCAAGGGGGGGCAGAAAGTCTTGGCTACACCTTC. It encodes CATYQGGAESLGYTF.

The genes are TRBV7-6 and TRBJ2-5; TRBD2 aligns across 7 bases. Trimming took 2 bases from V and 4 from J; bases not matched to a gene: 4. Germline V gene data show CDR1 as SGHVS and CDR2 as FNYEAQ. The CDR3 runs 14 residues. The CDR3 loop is CASSLSSGGETQYF. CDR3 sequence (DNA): TGTGCCAGCAGCTTATCTAGCGGAGGAGAGACCCAGTACTTC.